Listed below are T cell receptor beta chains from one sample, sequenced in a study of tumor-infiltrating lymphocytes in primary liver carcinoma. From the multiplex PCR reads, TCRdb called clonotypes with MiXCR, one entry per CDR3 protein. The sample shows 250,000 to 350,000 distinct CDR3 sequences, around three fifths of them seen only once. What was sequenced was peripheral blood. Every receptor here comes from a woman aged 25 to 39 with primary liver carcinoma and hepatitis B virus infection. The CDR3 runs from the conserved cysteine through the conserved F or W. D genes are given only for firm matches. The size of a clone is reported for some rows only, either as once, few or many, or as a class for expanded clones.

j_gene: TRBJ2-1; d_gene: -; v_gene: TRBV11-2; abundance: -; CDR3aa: CASSWDAGTYEQFF; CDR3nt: TGTGCCAGCAGCTGGGACGCCGGAACCTACGAGCAATTCTTC
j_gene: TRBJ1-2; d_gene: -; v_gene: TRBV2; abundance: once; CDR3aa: CASSEQGIYGYTF; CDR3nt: TGTGCCAGCAGTGAACAGGGTATCTATGGCTACACCTTC
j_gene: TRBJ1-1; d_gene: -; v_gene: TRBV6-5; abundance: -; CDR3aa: CASSHEQKNTEAFF; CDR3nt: TGTGCCAGCAGCCACGAACAGAAGAACACTGAAGCTTTCTTT
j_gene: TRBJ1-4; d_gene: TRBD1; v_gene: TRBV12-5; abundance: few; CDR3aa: CASGSGTGDEKLFF; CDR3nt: TGTGCTAGTGGCTCCGGGACAGGGGATGAAAAACTGTTTTTT
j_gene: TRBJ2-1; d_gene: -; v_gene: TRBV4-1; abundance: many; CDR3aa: CASSPHTRAQNEQFF; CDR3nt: TGCGCCAGCAGCCCTCATACGCGGGCCCAGAATGAGCAGTTCTTC
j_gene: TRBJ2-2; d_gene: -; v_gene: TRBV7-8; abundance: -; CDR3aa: CASTHIVEAPGELLF; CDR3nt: TGTGCCAGCACCCACATAGTTGAGGCTCCAGGGGAGCTGCTTTTT
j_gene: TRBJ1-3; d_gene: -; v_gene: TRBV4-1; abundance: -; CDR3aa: CASSHGQLDTIYF; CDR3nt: TGCGCCAGCAGCCATGGACAGTTAGACACCATATATTTT
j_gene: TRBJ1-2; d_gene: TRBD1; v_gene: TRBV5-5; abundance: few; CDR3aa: CASSLGTGGRATF; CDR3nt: TGTGCCAGCAGCTTAGGGACAGGGGGCCGGGCCACCTTC
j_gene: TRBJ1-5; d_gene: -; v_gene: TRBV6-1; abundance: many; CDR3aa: CASSERDGRNQPQHF; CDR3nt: TGTGCCAGCAGTGAACGGGATGGACGGAATCAGCCCCAGCATTTT
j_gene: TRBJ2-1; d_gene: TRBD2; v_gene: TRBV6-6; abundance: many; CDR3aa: CASSYSRLAEQFF; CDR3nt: TGTGCCAGCAGTTACTCGAGACTAGCGGAGCAGTTCTTC
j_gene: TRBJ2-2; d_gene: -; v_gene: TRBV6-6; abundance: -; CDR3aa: CASSYPLTGATGELFF; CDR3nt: TGTGCCAGCAGTTACCCCTTGACAGGCGCGACCGGGGAGCTGTTTTTT
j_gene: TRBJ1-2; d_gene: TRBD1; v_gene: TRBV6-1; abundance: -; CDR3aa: CASSVPGGQGEGYTF; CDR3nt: TGTGCCAGCAGTGTTCCTGGAGGACAGGGGGAAGGCTACACCTTC
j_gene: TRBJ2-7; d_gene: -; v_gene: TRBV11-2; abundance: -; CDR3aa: CANSTRPEQYF; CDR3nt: TGTGCCAACAGCACTAGACCCGAGCAGTACTTC
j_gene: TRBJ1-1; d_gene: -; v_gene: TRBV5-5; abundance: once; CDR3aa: CASIVGVNTEAFF; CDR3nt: TGTGCCAGCATCGTGGGAGTAAACACTGAAGCTTTCTTT
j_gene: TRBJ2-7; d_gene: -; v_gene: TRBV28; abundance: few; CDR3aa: CASNTGQGGYEQYF; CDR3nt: TGTGCCAGTAATACAGGCCAGGGGGGCTACGAGCAGTACTTC
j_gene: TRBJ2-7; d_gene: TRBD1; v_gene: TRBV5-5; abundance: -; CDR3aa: CTSRWGRTGNHEQYF; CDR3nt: TGTACCAGCAGGTGGGGGAGGACAGGGAACCACGAGCAGTACTTC
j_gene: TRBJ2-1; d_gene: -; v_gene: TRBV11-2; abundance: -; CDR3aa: CASSLGGGKCSHNEQFF; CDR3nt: TGTGCCAGCAGCTTAGGAGGAGGGAAGTGCTCCCACAATGAGCAGTTTTTC
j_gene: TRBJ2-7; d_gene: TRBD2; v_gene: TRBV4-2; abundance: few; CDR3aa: CASSQDTSGLAGYEQYF; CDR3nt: TGTGCCAGCAGCCAAGATACCTCGGGACTAGCGGGATATGAGCAGTACTTC
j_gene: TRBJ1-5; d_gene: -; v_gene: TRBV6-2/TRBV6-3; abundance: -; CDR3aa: CASRIQGPNQSQHF; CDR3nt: TGTGCCAGCAGGATTCAGGGACCCAATCAGTCCCAGCATTTT
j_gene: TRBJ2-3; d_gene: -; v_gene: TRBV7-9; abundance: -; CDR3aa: CTSSSLAGPDTQYF; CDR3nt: TGTACCAGCAGCTCACTAGCAGGACCAGATACGCAGTATTTT